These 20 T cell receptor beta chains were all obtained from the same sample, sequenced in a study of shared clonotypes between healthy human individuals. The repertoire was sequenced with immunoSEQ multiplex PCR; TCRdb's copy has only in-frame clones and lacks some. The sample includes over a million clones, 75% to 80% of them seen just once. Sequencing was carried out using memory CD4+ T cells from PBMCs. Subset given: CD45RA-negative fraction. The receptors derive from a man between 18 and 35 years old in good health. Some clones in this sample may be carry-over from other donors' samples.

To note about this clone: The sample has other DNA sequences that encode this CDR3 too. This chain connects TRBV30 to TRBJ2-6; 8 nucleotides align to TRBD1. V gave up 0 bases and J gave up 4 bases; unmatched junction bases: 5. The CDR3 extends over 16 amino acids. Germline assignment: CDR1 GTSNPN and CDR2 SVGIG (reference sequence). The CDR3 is CAWSVLRGPGANVLTF. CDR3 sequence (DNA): TGTGCCTGGAGTGTCCTCAGGGGGCCGGGGGCCAACGTCCTGACTTTC.

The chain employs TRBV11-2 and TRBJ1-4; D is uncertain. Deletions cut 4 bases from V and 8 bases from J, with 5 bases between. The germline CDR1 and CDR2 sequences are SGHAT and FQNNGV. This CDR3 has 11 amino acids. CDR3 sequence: CASSSREKLFF. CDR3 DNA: TGTGCCAGCAGCTCAAGGGAAAAACTGTTTTTT.

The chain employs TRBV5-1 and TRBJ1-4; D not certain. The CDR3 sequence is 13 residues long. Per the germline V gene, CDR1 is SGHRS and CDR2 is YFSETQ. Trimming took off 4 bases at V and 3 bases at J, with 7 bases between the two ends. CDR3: CASSTGSNEKLFF. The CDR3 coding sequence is TGCGCCAGCAGCACGGGGTCTAATGAAAAACTGTTTTTT.

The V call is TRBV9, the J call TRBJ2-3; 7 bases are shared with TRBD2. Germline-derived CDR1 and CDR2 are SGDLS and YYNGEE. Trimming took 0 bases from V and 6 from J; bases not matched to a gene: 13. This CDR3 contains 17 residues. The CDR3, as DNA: TGTGCCAGCAGCGTAGCTGGGGGGGGAATATTCCGGGATACGCAGTATTTT. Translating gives CASSVAGGGIFRDTQYF. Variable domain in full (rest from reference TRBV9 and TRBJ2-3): DSGVTQTPKHLITATGQRVTLRCSPRSGDLSVYWYQQSLDQGLQFLIQYYNGEERAKGNILERFSAQQFPDLHSELNLSSLELGDSALYFCASSVAGGGIFRDTQYFGPGTRLTVL.

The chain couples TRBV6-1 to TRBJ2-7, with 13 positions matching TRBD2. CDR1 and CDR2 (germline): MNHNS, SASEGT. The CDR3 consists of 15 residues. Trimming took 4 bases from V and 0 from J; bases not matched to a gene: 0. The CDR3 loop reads CASSGTSGSSYEQYF. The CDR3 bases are TGTGCCAGCAGTGGGACTAGCGGGAGCTCCTACGAGCAGTACTTC.

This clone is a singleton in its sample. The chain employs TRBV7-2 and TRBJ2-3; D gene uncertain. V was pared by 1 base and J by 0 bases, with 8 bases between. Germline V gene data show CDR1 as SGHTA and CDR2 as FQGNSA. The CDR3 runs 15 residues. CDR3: CASSLVDFSTDTQYF. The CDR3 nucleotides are TGTGCCAGCAGCTTAGTGGATTTCAGCACAGATACGCAGTATTTT.

CDR3 bases: TGCGCCAGCAGCTTAGGCAATGGGGATGAGCAGTTCTTC. Its protein is CASSLGNGDEQFF. The rearrangement uses TRBV5-1 and TRBJ2-1; D is unresolved. CDR1 is SGHRS and CDR2 is YFSETQ in the germline V gene. The CDR3 sequence is 13 residues long. The V end was cut by 2 bases, the J end by 8 bases, with 11 bases between.

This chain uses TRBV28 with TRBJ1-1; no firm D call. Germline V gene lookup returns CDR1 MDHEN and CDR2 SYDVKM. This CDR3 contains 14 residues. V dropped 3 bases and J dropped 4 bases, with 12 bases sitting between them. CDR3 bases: TGTGCCAGCAGTTTGGGTATGAGAGGCACTGAAGCTTTCTTT. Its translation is CASSLGMRGTEAFF.

The CDR3 reads CASSLQGRQYF. The CDR3 bases are TGTGCCAGCAGCCTCCAGGGGAGGCAGTACTTC. The chain is built from TRBV7-9 and TRBJ2-7; perhaps TRBD1 as D (6 bases). The CDR3 totals 11 residues. Trimming cost V 5 bases and J 9 bases, with 11 bases left between them. Germline CDR1 and CDR2: SEHNR and FQNEAQ (reference sequence).

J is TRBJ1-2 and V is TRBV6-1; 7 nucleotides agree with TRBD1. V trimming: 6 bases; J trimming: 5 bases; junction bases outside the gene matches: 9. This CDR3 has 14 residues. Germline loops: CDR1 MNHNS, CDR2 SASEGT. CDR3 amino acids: CASRRDSLGYGYTF. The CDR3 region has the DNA TGTGCCAGCAGACGGGACAGTTTAGGGTATGGCTACACCTTC.

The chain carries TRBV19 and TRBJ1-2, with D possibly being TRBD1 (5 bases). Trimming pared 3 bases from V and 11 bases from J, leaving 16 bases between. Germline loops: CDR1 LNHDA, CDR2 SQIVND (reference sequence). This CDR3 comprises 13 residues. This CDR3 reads CASSIQGAGRYTF. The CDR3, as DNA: TGTGCCAGTAGTATTCAGGGAGCCGGGAGGTACACCTTC.

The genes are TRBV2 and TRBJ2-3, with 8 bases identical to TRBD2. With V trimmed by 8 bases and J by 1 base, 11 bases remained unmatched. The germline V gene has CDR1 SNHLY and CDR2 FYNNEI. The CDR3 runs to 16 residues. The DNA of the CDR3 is TGTGCCAGCTCCGTGGCGGGAGGTACCCGCACAGATACGCAGTATTTT. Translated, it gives CASSVAGGTRTDTQYF.

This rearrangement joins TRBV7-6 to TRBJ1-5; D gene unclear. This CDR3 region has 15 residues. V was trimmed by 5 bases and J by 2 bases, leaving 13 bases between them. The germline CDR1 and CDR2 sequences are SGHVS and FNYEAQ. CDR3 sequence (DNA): TGTGCCAGCAGCCGCGGGGAAGGGCGCAATCAGCCCCAGCATTTT. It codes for CASSRGEGRNQPQHF.

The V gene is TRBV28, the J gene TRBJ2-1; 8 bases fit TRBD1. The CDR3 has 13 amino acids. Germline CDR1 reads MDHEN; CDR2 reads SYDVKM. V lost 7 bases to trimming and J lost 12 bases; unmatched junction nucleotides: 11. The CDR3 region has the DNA TGTGCCAGCATCCCCGACAGGGGTGCGGGGCAGTTCTTC. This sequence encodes CASIPDRGAGQFF.

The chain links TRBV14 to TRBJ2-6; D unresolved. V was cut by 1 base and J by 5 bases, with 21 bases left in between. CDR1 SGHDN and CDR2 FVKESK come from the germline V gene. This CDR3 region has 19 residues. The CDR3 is CASSQVRTKSLGWANVLTF. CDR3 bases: TGTGCCAGCAGCCAAGTCCGGACCAAGAGCTTAGGGTGGGCCAACGTCCTGACTTTC.

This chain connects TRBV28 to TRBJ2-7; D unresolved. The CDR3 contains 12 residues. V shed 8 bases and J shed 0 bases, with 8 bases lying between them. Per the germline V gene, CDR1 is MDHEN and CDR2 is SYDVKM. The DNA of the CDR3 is TGTGCCAGCCATGTTAGCTCCTACGAGCAGTACTTC. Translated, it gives CASHVSSYEQYF.

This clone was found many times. CDR3 region: CASSQSRTTGELFF. DNA for the CDR3: TGCGCCAGCAGCCAATCCCGAACCACCGGGGAGCTGTTTTTT. The genes are TRBV4-1 and TRBJ2-2, with unresolved D. Looked up from germline, CDR1 is MGHRA and CDR2 is YSYEKL. Trimming took 2 bases from V and 4 from J, leaving 8 bases between them. The CDR3 runs 14 residues.

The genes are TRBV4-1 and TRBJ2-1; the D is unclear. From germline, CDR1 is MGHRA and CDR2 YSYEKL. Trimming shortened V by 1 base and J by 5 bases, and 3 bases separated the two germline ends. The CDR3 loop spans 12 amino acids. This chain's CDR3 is CASSQVHNEQFF. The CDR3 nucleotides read TGCGCCAGCAGCCAAGTCCACAATGAGCAGTTCTTC.

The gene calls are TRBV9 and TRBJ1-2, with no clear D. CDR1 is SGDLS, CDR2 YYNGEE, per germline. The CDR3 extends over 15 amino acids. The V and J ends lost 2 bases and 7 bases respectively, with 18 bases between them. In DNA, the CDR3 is TGTGCCAGCAGCGTCGGGGTGCCTCCGGAATTTGGCTACACCTTC. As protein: CASSVGVPPEFGYTF.

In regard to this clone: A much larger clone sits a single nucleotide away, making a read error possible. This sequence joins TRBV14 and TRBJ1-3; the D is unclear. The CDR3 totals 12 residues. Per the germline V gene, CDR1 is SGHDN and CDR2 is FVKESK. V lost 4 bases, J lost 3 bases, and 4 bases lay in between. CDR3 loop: CASSRIGNTIYF. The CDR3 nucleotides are TGTGCCAGCAGCCGGATTGGAAACACCATATATTTT.